The 30 T cell receptor beta chains in this list originate from one sample, sequenced in a study of shared T cell receptors in the human thymus. The assay was immunoSEQ multiplex PCR, and TCRdb's table has in-frame clones only and misses some. The sample lists some 700,000 clones, around 89% occurring once. Another study also made use of these data, one on human thymus T cells.

The sample was thymocytes. These receptor sequences come from a boy under two years old with a congenital heart defect.

The chain combines TRBV6-5 with TRBJ1-1, with 7 nucleotides matching TRBD1. The junction had 9 bases not matched to a gene; V was cut back by 6 bases and J by 2 bases. The CDR3 is 15 residues long. Germline CDR1 and CDR2: MNHEY and SVGAGI. DNA for the CDR3: TGTGCCAGCAGAACAGGGGCGTTATTTAACACTGAAGCTTTCTTT. This gives the protein CASRTGALFNTEAFF.

The rearrangement uses TRBV11-3 and TRBJ2-1, with a tentative D call TRBD2 (6 bases). Per germline, CDR1 SGHNT and CDR2 YENEEA. The CDR3 length is 16 residues. The germline V and J ends were trimmed by 4 bases and 0 bases, with 13 bases remaining between them. The CDR3 loop reads CASSSPPGVSYNEQFF. The CDR3 DNA follows: TGTGCCAGCAGCTCTCCTCCGGGGGTCTCCTACAATGAGCAGTTCTTC.

J is TRBJ2-5 and V is TRBV25-1; D perhaps matches TRBD2 (6 bases). Trimming took off 6 bases at V and 3 bases at J, with 8 bases between the two ends. Germline values: CDR1 MGHDK, CDR2 SYGVNS. CDR3 size: 12 residues. This chain's CDR3 is CASRAGKETQYF. CDR3 coding DNA: TGTGCCAGCAGGGCGGGGAAAGAGACCCAGTACTTC.

The chain employs TRBV7-8 and TRBJ2-1; D is uncertain. This CDR3 is 12 amino acids long. From germline, CDR1 is SGHVS and CDR2 FQNEAQ. Trimming removed 3 bases at V and 10 bases at J, with 10 bases between. The CDR3 loop reads CASSLDGVEQFF. CDR3 in DNA: TGTGCCAGCAGCTTGGATGGAGTAGAGCAGTTCTTC. Using reference TRBV7-8 and TRBJ2-1 for the parts outside the CDR3, the full variable domain is GAGVSQSPRYKVAKRGQDVALRCDPISGHVSLFWYQQALGQGPEFLTYFQNEAQLDKSGLPSDRFFAERPEGSVSTLKIQRTQQEDSAVYLCASSLDGVEQFFGPGTRLTVL.

The rearrangement uses TRBV5-4 and TRBJ2-3; 7 nucleotides align to TRBD2. Germline V gene data show CDR1 as SGHNT and CDR2 as YYREEE (reference sequence). V lost 4 bases, J lost 0 bases, and 5 bases stayed unmatched. CDR3 length equals 15 residues. The CDR3 DNA reads TGTGCCAGCAGCCGGGACTACCCCAGCACAGATACGCAGTATTTT. As protein: CASSRDYPSTDTQYF.

The V gene is TRBV11-2, the J gene TRBJ1-2; 8 bases match TRBD1. The germline CDR1 and CDR2 sequences are SGHAT and FQNNGV. The CDR3 extends over 13 amino acids. Germline trimming cut 5 bases from V and 8 bases from J; bases unmatched to any gene: 7. The CDR3 loop reads CASSPGGASGYTF. As DNA, the CDR3 is TGTGCCAGCAGCCCAGGGGGCGCAAGCGGCTACACCTTC.

Written as DNA, the CDR3 is TGTGCCAGCAGTACCACCCTTAGCGGAACCAAAAGGAATGAGCAGTTCTTC. Translation gives CASSTTLSGTKRNEQFF. This chain uses TRBV27 with TRBJ2-1; possible D gene TRBD2, 6 bases. CDR1 and CDR2 from the germline V gene are MNHEY and SMNVEV (reference sequence). The V end was cut by 5 bases, the J end by 7 bases, with 24 bases between. The CDR3 sequence is 17 residues long.

The chain carries TRBV30 and TRBJ1-4; 7 bases agree with TRBD1. Germline CDR1 is GTSNPN and CDR2 is SVGIG (reference sequence). J was trimmed by 3 bases and V by 2 bases; bases with no gene match: 6. CDR3 length: 15 residues. As DNA, the CDR3 is TGTGCCTGGAGTAACGAGGGGGCTCCTAATGAAAAACTGTTTTTT. Protein: CAWSNEGAPNEKLFF.

The chain links TRBV4-3 to TRBJ1-2; TRBD1 is a possible D gene (5 bases). Trimming stripped 0 bases from V and 12 bases from J, with 23 bases between. The CDR3 is 16 amino acids. Germline lookup yields CDR1 LGHNA and CDR2 YSLEER. CDR3 region: CASSQEIPGGEEEHTF. In DNA form, the CDR3 reads TGCGCCAGCAGCCAAGAGATCCCCGGGGGGGAAGAAGAGCACACCTTC.

The rearrangement uses TRBV28 and TRBJ2-7, with 8 bases identical to TRBD2. V was pared by 5 bases and J by 2 bases, with 8 bases of the junction left unmatched. The CDR3 is 15 amino acids. Germline V lookup: CDR1 MDHEN, CDR2 SYDVKM. The CDR3 loop is CASSPRGAGAYEQYF. In nucleotides, the CDR3 is TGTGCCAGCAGTCCTAGAGGAGCGGGAGCCTACGAGCAGTACTTC.

Only one count was recorded for this clone. V gene TRBV29-1 combines with J gene TRBJ1-1; no clear D gene. The V and J ends lost 6 bases and 1 base respectively, with 15 bases between them. Germline values: CDR1 SQVTM, CDR2 ANQGSEA. The CDR3 extends over 14 amino acids. CDR3 sequence reads: CSVIQLTPNTEAFF. CDR3 bases: TGCAGCGTCATACAGCTAACTCCGAACACTGAAGCTTTCTTT.

V and J are TRBV2 and TRBJ2-2; D is unresolved. V lost 3 bases and J lost 13, with 15 bases in between. Germline V gene lookup returns CDR1 SNHLY and CDR2 FYNNEI. This CDR3 has 13 residues. CDR3 region: CASSDRSRPGLFF. The CDR3 DNA is TGTGCCAGCAGTGACCGGTCCAGACCGGGGCTGTTTTTT.

The chain uses TRBV28 and TRBJ2-1; 15 bases fit TRBD2. The germline gives CDR1 MDHEN, CDR2 SYDVKM. V gave up 4 bases and J gave up 9 bases; unmatched junction bases: 7. The CDR3 is 16 residues long. The CDR3 DNA reads TGTGCCAGCAGTTCCCGGACTAGCGGGAGGGCCAGTGAGCAGTTCTTC. Protein product: CASSSRTSGRASEQFF.

The V call is TRBV30, the J call TRBJ2-2; D is possibly TRBD1 (6 bases). Looked up from germline, CDR1 is GTSNPN and CDR2 is SVGIG (reference sequence). V was clipped by 4 bases and J by 1 base, with 16 bases between them. The CDR3 loop spans 16 amino acids. CDR3 DNA: TGTGCCTGGAATCTCAGGGGTTGGGTGAACACCGGGGAGCTGTTTTTT. Translation gives CAWNLRGWVNTGELFF.

The chain joins TRBV10-1 to TRBJ1-4; 9 bases line up with TRBD1. V lost 3 bases to trimming and J lost 4 bases; unmatched junction nucleotides: 9. The CDR3 runs to 17 residues. Germline V gives CDR1 WNHNN, CDR2 SYGVQD (reference sequence). The CDR3 here is CASSDPDRGALNEKLFF. The CDR3 DNA reads as TGCGCCAGCAGTGACCCTGACAGGGGGGCCCTTAATGAAAAACTGTTTTTT.

The chain links TRBV2 to TRBJ2-7, with 13 bases matching TRBD2. CDR1 is SNHLY, CDR2 FYNNEI, per germline. CDR3 size: 15 residues. J gave up 3 bases and V 10 bases, and 9 bases lay outside the gene matches. DNA of the CDR3: TGTGCCACAAGGACTAGCGGGAGTAGAGGCTACGAGCAGTACTTC. It specifies CATRTSGSRGYEQYF.

The chain has TRBV7-2 and TRBJ2-5; D call uncertain. Germline V gene sequence: CDR1 SGHTA, CDR2 FQGNSA. The CDR3 has 15 residues. Trimming cost V 1 base and J 5 bases, with 14 bases left between them. The CDR3 coding sequence is TGTGCCAGCAGCTTAGAGTCAAGAACTCGGGAGACCCAGTACTTC. It codes for CASSLESRTRETQYF.

Here the CDR3 DNA reads TGTGCCAGCAGTTGGGCCCAGGACGGACGGACTAGCACAGATACGCAGTATTTT. Encoded protein: CASSWAQDGRTSTDTQYF. The chain uses TRBV28 and TRBJ2-3; D possibly corresponds to TRBD2 (5 bases). The germline CDR1 and CDR2 sequences are MDHEN and SYDVKM. The CDR3 consists of 18 residues. Trimming stripped 4 bases from V and 0 bases from J, with 20 bases between.

This sequence joins TRBV6-5 and TRBJ2-7, with 7 bases matching TRBD1. The CDR3 is made up of 14 amino acids. The V segment lost 5 bases and the J segment 5 bases; nucleotides outside the gene matches: 9. Looked up from germline, CDR1 is MNHEY and CDR2 is SVGAGI. The CDR3, as DNA: TGTGCCAGCAGTCCCGGGACAGACAAAGACGAGCAGTACTTC. Residues: CASSPGTDKDEQYF.

This chain connects TRBV18 to TRBJ2-3, with 7 bases aligning to TRBD2. The CDR3 length is 19 residues. Germline V gene lookup returns CDR1 KGHSH and CDR2 LQKENI. V dropped 7 bases and J dropped 0; count of bases not matched to a gene: 19. The CDR3 region has the DNA TGTGCCAGCTACCCGGGACTACCAAGGGAGGGACCCAGCACAGATACGCAGTATTTT. Amino acids: CASYPGLPREGPSTDTQYF.

The chain is built from TRBV19 and TRBJ1-3; the D gene is possibly TRBD1 (6 bases). This CDR3 contains 14 residues. Trimming shortened V by 6 bases and J by 2 bases, and 11 bases separated the two germline ends. CDR1 and CDR2 (germline): LNHDA, SQIVND (reference sequence). The CDR3 DNA reads TGTGCCAGTAGATTTCGGACAGCTGGAAACACCATATATTTT. Its translation is CASRFRTAGNTIYF.

This chain links TRBV9 with TRBJ2-1; 12 nucleotides match TRBD2. The CDR3 covers 15 residues. Germline V gives CDR1 SGDLS, CDR2 YYNGEE. V was clipped by 7 bases and J by 1 base; unmatched bases: 3. CDR3 protein: CASSTSGGSYNEQFF. The CDR3, as DNA: TGTGCCAGCTCGACTAGCGGGGGTTCCTACAATGAGCAGTTCTTC.

This clone appeared a few times. V and J are TRBV6-5 and TRBJ2-7, with 10 bases identical to TRBD2. Germline CDR1 MNHEY, CDR2 SVGAGI. Trimming cost V 4 bases and J 1 base; bases outside gene matches: 7. This CDR3 is 16 amino acids long. CDR3 in amino acids: CASSWGGLARSYEQYF. CDR3 in DNA: TGTGCCAGCAGTTGGGGGGGACTAGCGAGATCCTACGAGCAGTACTTC.

This CDR3 is CASSQDGAGVGSDTQYF. The DNA for the CDR3 is TGTGCCAGCAGCCAAGATGGAGCGGGAGTTGGCTCAGATACGCAGTATTTT. This sequence joins TRBV4-2 and TRBJ2-3; 8 bases match TRBD2. Germline CDR1 reads LGHNA; CDR2 reads YNFKEQ. The junction had 9 bases not matched to a gene; V was cut back by 0 bases and J by 4 bases. This CDR3 contains 17 residues.

The chain recombines TRBV14 with TRBJ2-7, with D maybe TRBD2 (6 bases). Germline-derived CDR1 and CDR2 are SGHDN and FVKESK. The CDR3 covers 13 residues. Trimming cost V 8 bases and J 3 bases, with 14 bases left between them. In nucleotides, the CDR3 is TGTGCCAGCCTCCCGGGGGATATCTACGAGCAGTACTTC. Protein product: CASLPGDIYEQYF.

This rearrangement joins TRBV13 to TRBJ2-7; 7 bases are a match to TRBD2. The junction had 12 bases not matched to a gene; V was cut back by 2 bases and J by 2 bases. This CDR3 has 17 residues. Germline values: CDR1 PRHDT, CDR2 FYEKMQ (reference sequence). The CDR3 DNA is TGTGCCAGCAGCTTAAATCATCAACTAGCGCTACCCTACGAGCAGTACTTC. Protein product: CASSLNHQLALPYEQYF.

The chain has TRBV19 and TRBJ2-7; perhaps TRBD1 as D (5 bases). Germline V CDR1 and CDR2: LNHDA, SQIVND (reference sequence). CDR3 length: 15 residues. Trimming cost V 5 bases and J 4 bases, with 18 bases left between them. CDR3 sequence (DNA): TGTGCCAGTAGTCCCGTCAAGGGGTTACCTTACGAGCAGTACTTC. Amino acid sequence: CASSPVKGLPYEQYF.

This chain connects TRBV7-6 to TRBJ1-6; 12 bases are a match to TRBD1. The V gene's germline CDR1 is SGHVS and CDR2 FNYEAQ. This CDR3 is 16 amino acids long. The junction had 2 bases not matched to a gene; V was cut back by 1 base and J by 7 bases. CDR3 nucleotides: TGTGCCAGCAGCTTAGGGGACAGGGGGCCCAATTCACCCCTCCACTTT. Protein sequence: CASSLGDRGPNSPLHF.

On this clone: Without the conserved terminal phenylalanine or tryptophan, this CDR3 likely stems from a read error. V gene TRBV11-3 combines with J gene TRBJ1-2; the match to TRBD1 covers 10 bases. Germline V lookup: CDR1 SGHNT, CDR2 YENEEA. With V trimmed by 4 bases and J by 8 bases, 13 bases remained unmatched. This CDR3 has 16 amino acids. CDR3 nucleotides: TGTGCCAGCAGCTCCTCCGGGACAGGGGTCGAATACGGCTACACCCTC. It specifies CASSSSGTGVEYGYTL.

V usage is TRBV5-4 and J usage is TRBJ2-1; maybe TRBD2 (6 bases). CDR1 SGHNT and CDR2 YYREEE come from the germline V gene (reference sequence). Trimming shortened V by 0 bases and J by 10 bases, and 8 bases separated the two germline ends. The CDR3 loop spans 12 amino acids. In DNA, the CDR3 is TGTGCCAGCAGCTTGGCGGCGGGGGAGCAGTTCTTC. Its protein product is CASSLAAGEQFF.